This T cell receptor beta chain was identified during a study of T cell repertoires in cytomegalovirus infection. Study findings and constraints: Pooled public TCR beta family frequency picked out CMV carriers with the relevant HLA.

To note about this clonotype: Antigen specificity is unknown.

Using its own MiXCR run on the reads, TCRdb lists one record per CDR3 protein. The sample carries approximately 500,000 distinct CDR3 sequences, roughly a third recorded once. This CDR3 spans 16 amino acids. Trimming cost V 4 bases and J 2 bases; bases outside gene matches: 11. Germline values: CDR1 MNHNY, CDR2 SVGAGI (reference sequence). V gene TRBV6-6 combines with J gene TRBJ2-7, with 7 bases matching TRBD1. The sample in question was cultured PBMCs, obtained from culture after CMV antigen stimulation. The receptor comes from a human donor in good health (CMV status not recorded). Some clones in this sample may be carry-over from other donors' samples. The CDR3 DNA reads TGTGCCAGCAGTTCCCCCCAGGGGGTGATACCCTACGAGCAGTACTTC. Its translation is CASSSPQGVIPYEQYF.